This T cell receptor beta chain emerged from a study of yellow fever vaccine responses in identical twins (dated by TCRdb to between 2018 and 2020). With regard to the full study: In the study, vaccine-responding T cell clones were precisely tracked in identical twins.

The receptor library was made with RT-PCR. Sequencing instrument: Illumina HiSeq 2500. The public sequencing data were trimmed at Q25 with fastp and processed into clonotypes with MiXCR by TCRdb, which kept only in-frame beta chains. Rows are unified per CDR3 protein, each entry keeping the most common DNA and genes. The sample contains some 2,900 distinct CDR3 sequences, 87% of them found a single time. The ten most abundant clones make up around 2% of the sample. Results the study describes overall, beyond this receptor: The authors reported that the T cell response to vaccination in identical twins appeared partly convergent and partly personalized.

With respect to this clonotype: Its antigen has not been determined. Per-nucleotide qualities are absent, and no much larger clonotype sits a single base away.

The V and J ends are trimmed by 2 bases and 10 bases, leaving 12 bases between them. For CDR1 and CDR2, the germline V gene lists MDHEN and SYDVKM. Inclusive of the bounding cysteine and phenylalanine, the CDR3 is 13 residues long. Only the CDR3 DNA stays, 39 bases, in frame from base 1. The material was T cells from blood (PBMCs), unsorted or a sorted subset (not recorded which), obtained before or after yellow fever vaccination (not recorded which). In this chain, TRBV28 is recombined with TRBJ2-4; the D gene is perhaps TRBD1, on 5 matching bases. This TCR derives from a woman aged 18-29 years who received the yellow fever vaccine. Donor details come from another sample of the same person, matched by shared clones. The bases read TGTGCCAGCAGTTTAAACGACAGACGAATTCAGTACTTC. It is translated as CASSLNDRRIQYF.